These T cell receptor beta chains were read from a single sample in a study of beta chain features in type 1 diabetes. This table comes from immunoSEQ multiplex PCR, and its TCRdb copy is limited to in-frame clones, with some not included. Here the sample spans roughly 160,000 clones, 7.8% being singletons. The sequencing input was central memory CD4+ T cells from blood. The receptors stem from a woman aged 40 to 50 with type 1 diabetes. The CDR3 runs from the conserved cysteine through the conserved F or W. The D gene is left open where the match is weak. The listing skips clone size in some rows; elsewhere it reads once, few, many or a size class.

>many|.|TRBJ1-1|11|TRBV23-1
CASSHETEAFF
TGCGCCAGCAGTCACGAGACTGAAGCTTTCTTT
>.|.|TRBJ2-3|15|TRBV5-8
CASSLRTGVPDTQYF
TGTGCCAGCAGCCTGAGGACGGGAGTTCCAGATACGCAGTATTTT
>.|.|TRBJ2-3|12|TRBV6-1
CASSPWTNTQYF
TGTGCCAGCAGTCCCTGGACTAATACGCAGTATTTT
>few|TRBD1|TRBJ2-3|14|TRBV4-1
CASSQDGQGTAQYF
TGCGCCAGCAGCCAAGACGGACAGGGTACAGCGCAGTATTTT
>.|TRBD2|TRBJ2-7|15|TRBV5-1
CASSLDQTSGREMYF
TGCGCCAGCAGCTTGGATCAGACTAGCGGGAGGGAGATGTACTTC
>few|.|TRBJ2-2|15|TRBV11-2
CASSAGPVNTGELFF
TGTGCCAGCAGCGCGGGACCCGTGAACACCGGGGAGCTGTTTTTT
>many|.|TRBJ1-1|11|TRBV19
CASSGKTEAFF
TGTGCCAGTAGCGGGAAAACAGAAGCTTTCTTT
>.|TRBD1|TRBJ2-3|14|TRBV27
CASSPTDRGDTQYF
TGTGCCAGCAGTCCAACGGACAGGGGAGATACGCAGTATTTT
>few|.|TRBJ1-1|14|TRBV14
CASSLQPLSGKAFF
TGTGCCAGCAGCCTTCAGCCCCTCTCAGGGAAAGCTTTCTTT
>.|TRBD1|TRBJ1-5|15|TRBV4-2
CASSEGQVYNQPQHF
TGTGCCAGCAGCGAGGGACAGGTCTACAATCAGCCCCAGCATTTT
>few|.|TRBJ1-5|13|TRBV4-1
CASSPPGSQPQHF
TGCGCCAGCAGCCCTCCGGGAAGCCAGCCCCAGCATTTT
>.|TRBD1|TRBJ1-2|14|TRBV2
CASSVGTQGLGYTF
TGTGCCAGCAGTGTTGGGACACAGGGGCTTGGCTACACCTTC
>.|TRBD2|TRBJ2-5|15|TRBV5-1
CASSLRGGGQETQYF
TGCGCCAGCAGCTTGCGAGGCGGGGGCCAAGAGACCCAGTACTTC